The clone carrying this T cell receptor (beta chain) was counted once. The data were taken from a study of blood T cell repertoires in COVID-19. V shed 0 bases and J shed 3 bases, with 9 bases lying between them. Germline CDR1 and CDR2: SGHRS and YFSETQ. The CDR3 is made up of 14 amino acids. Assay used: immunoSEQ multiplex PCR; TCRdb lists only in-frame clones, some missing. The sample includes 300,000 to 450,000 clones, 85% of them seen just once. This clonotype was obtained from a woman younger than 35 with acute or convalescent COVID-19. The chain is built from TRBV5-1 and TRBJ1-2, with unresolved D. The sequenced sample was peripheral blood. The CDR3 here is CASSLGLGDYGYTF. Here the CDR3 DNA reads TGCGCCAGCAGCTTGGGATTGGGAGACTATGGCTACACCTTC.